This is a list of T cell receptor beta chains from one sample in a study of radiotherapy plus CTLA-4 blockade in lung cancer. Clones were read by immunoSEQ multiplex PCR, and TCRdb kept only the in-frame ones, dropping some. This sample has 39,000 or so clones; roughly 77% occur once, and the top ten carry about 8.1%. Sequenced material: peripheral blood, taken from a patient treated with radiotherapy plus ipilimumab. Receptors were obtained from a human donor with non-small cell lung cancer who had stable disease on radiotherapy plus ipilimumab. Both conserved end residues are part of each CDR3. A D gene is named only where the DNA matches it firmly. The size entry is marked missing in some rows and otherwise reads once, few, many or a size class.

size: NA
V: TRBV9
J: TRBJ2-3
D: TRBD2
CDR3: CASSVGPSGGANTQYF
DNA: TGTGCCAGCAGCGTCGGCCCTAGCGGGGGGGCGAATACGCAGTATTTT

size: once
V: TRBV9
J: TRBJ1-3
D: TRBD1
CDR3: CASSVQGSGNTIYF
DNA: TGTGCCAGCAGTGTACAGGGGTCTGGAAACACCATATATTTT

size: medium-sized
V: TRBV18
J: TRBJ1-4
D: TRBD1
CDR3: CASSPGTGYGKLFF
DNA: TGTGCCAGCTCCCCCGGGACAGGGTACGGAAAACTGTTTTTT

size: few
V: TRBV4-3
J: TRBJ2-1
D: NA
CDR3: CASSQDGGLRPYNEQFF
DNA: TGCGCCAGCAGCCAAGACGGAGGACTCCGACCTTACAATGAGCAGTTCTTC

size: few
V: TRBV7-9
J: TRBJ2-3
D: TRBD1
CDR3: CASSLYGTGSGDTQYF
DNA: TGTGCCAGCAGCTTATATGGGACAGGGTCGGGAGATACGCAGTATTTT

size: NA
V: TRBV6-4
J: TRBJ1-1
D: NA
CDR3: CASRRTGDTEAFF
DNA: TGTGCCAGCAGAAGGACTGGGGACACTGAAGCTTTCTTT

size: NA
V: TRBV28
J: TRBJ1-6
D: TRBD1
CDR3: CASTNYRDRYSPLHF
DNA: TGTGCCAGCACAAATTACCGGGACAGGTATTCACCCCTCCACTTT

size: NA
V: TRBV5-1
J: TRBJ2-5
D: TRBD2
CDR3: CASSLVVAGGQETQYF
DNA: TGCGCCAGCAGCTTGGTAGTAGCGGGGGGGCAGGAGACCCAGTACTTC

size: NA
V: TRBV7-6
J: TRBJ2-1
D: TRBD2
CDR3: CASSLNSGGAGNEQFF
DNA: TGTGCCAGCAGCTTAAATAGCGGGGGGGCCGGCAATGAGCAGTTCTTC

size: NA
V: TRBV4-1
J: TRBJ2-7
D: NA
CDR3: CASSPTGKDGTYEQYF
DNA: TGCGCCAGCAGCCCCACCGGGAAGGACGGCACCTACGAGCAGTACTTC

size: NA
V: TRBV2
J: TRBJ1-4
D: NA
CDR3: CASERGSTNEKLFF
DNA: TGTGCCAGCGAAAGAGGTTCAACTAATGAAAAACTGTTTTTT

size: NA
V: TRBV27
J: TRBJ2-3
D: NA
CDR3: CASSLSTGRLGTTTDTQYF
DNA: TGTGCCAGCAGTTTATCAACGGGCAGGTTGGGGACAACGACAGATACGCAGTATTTT

size: once
V: TRBV7-9
J: TRBJ2-2
D: NA
CDR3: CASSPSRVGELFF
DNA: TGTGCCAGCAGCCCGAGCAGGGTCGGGGAGCTGTTTTTT

size: NA
V: TRBV19
J: TRBJ2-6
D: NA
CDR3: CASSVNNGGANVLTF
DNA: TGTGCCAGTAGTGTCAACAATGGTGGGGCCAACGTCCTGACTTTC

size: NA
V: TRBV15
J: TRBJ2-2
D: NA
CDR3: CATSREAGWTGELFF
DNA: TGTGCCACCAGCAGAGAGGCAGGGTGGACCGGGGAGCTGTTTTTT

size: NA
V: TRBV6-6
J: TRBJ2-3
D: NA
CDR3: CASSLTVSSTDTQYF
DNA: TGTGCCAGCAGTCTGACAGTATCTAGCACAGATACGCAGTATTTT

size: NA
V: TRBV29-1
J: TRBJ1-4
D: TRBD1
CDR3: CSAKQRQGKTVF
DNA: TGCAGCGCAAAACAGAGACAGGGGAAAACTGTTTTT

size: few
V: TRBV7-8
J: TRBJ2-7
D: TRBD1
CDR3: CASSLGNRGGYEQYF
DNA: TGTGCCAGCAGCTTAGGAAACAGGGGTGGCTACGAGCAGTACTTC

size: once
V: TRBV7-9
J: TRBJ1-5
D: TRBD1
CDR3: CASSLGGGMDLPQHF
DNA: TGTGCCAGCAGCTTAGGAGGGGGCATGGATCTGCCCCAGCATTTT

size: NA
V: TRBV28
J: TRBJ1-1
D: NA
CDR3: CASSSRDYTEAFF
DNA: TGTGCCAGCAGTTCCCGGGACTACACTGAAGCTTTCTTT

size: NA
V: TRBV6-5
J: TRBJ1-1
D: NA
CDR3: CASRLGGGTEAFF
DNA: TGTGCCAGCAGGCTCGGGGGAGGTACTGAAGCTTTCTTT

size: NA
V: TRBV5-6
J: TRBJ1-6
D: TRBD1
CDR3: CASSLGTEIFGPYNSPLHF
DNA: TGTGCCAGCAGCTTAGGGACAGAGATTTTTGGGCCCTATAATTCACCCCTCCACTTT

size: NA
V: TRBV4-3
J: TRBJ1-1
D: NA
CDR3: CASSQDIGWTEAFF
DNA: TGCGCCAGCAGCCAAGATATAGGGTGGACTGAAGCTTTCTTT

size: NA
V: TRBV29-1
J: TRBJ2-5
D: NA
CDR3: CSVDRGLAQYF
DNA: TGCAGCGTTGATAGGGGGTTGGCCCAGTACTTC

size: NA
V: TRBV5-4
J: TRBJ1-1
D: NA
CDR3: CASRHQQGKGNTEAFF
DNA: TGTGCCAGCAGGCACCAACAGGGTAAGGGGAACACTGAAGCTTTCTTT

size: once
V: TRBV6-5
J: TRBJ1-2
D: NA
CDR3: CASRLQRGGYTF
DNA: TGTGCCAGCAGGTTACAACGGGGGGGCTACACCTTC

size: NA
V: TRBV6-6
J: TRBJ1-5
D: TRBD1
CDR3: CASITQDRVTGEPQHF
DNA: TGTGCCAGCATTACCCAGGACAGGGTGACGGGTGAGCCCCAGCATTTT